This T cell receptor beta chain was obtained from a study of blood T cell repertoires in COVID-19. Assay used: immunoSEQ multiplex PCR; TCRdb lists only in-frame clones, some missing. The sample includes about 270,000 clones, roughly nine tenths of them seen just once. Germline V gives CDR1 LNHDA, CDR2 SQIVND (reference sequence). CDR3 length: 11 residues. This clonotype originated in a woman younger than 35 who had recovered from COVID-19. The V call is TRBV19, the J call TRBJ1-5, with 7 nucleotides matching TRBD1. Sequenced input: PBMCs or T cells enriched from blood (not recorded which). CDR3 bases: TGTGCAACAGGGGTAGGTCAGCCCCAGCATTTT. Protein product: CATGVGQPQHF. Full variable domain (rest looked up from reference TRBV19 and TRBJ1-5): DGGITQSPKYLFRKEGQNVTLSCEQNLNHDAMYWYRQDPGQGLRLIYYSQIVNDFQKGDIAEGYSVSREKKESFPLTVTSAQKNPTAFYLCATGVGQPQHFGDGTRLSIL.